This T cell receptor (beta chain) appears in the sequencing data of a study of blood T cell repertoires in COVID-19. Overall study: Material from acute and convalescent COVID-19 was sourced from the United States, Italy and Spain. PBMCs, B-cell-depleted T cells, or T cells provided the cDNA or gDNA that made up the material.

As processed by the authors: Quantification of nucleated cells was approximated via reference gene primer amplification. Clones were read by immunoSEQ multiplex PCR, and TCRdb kept only the in-frame ones, dropping some. That table is the source of V, J and clone size, and D and trimming were worked out from the DNA. Of around 190,000 clones in the sample, more than 75% were seen once. The germline V gene encodes CDR1 SGHAT and CDR2 FQNNGV. CDR3 size: 15 residues. The V end lost 5 bases, the J end lost 4 bases, and 15 bases lay between the germline ends. This receptor was taken from a human donor in a cohort sampled during active COVID-19. Sequencing was done on a sample of peripheral blood. The rearrangement joins TRBV11-2 to TRBJ2-1; perhaps TRBD2 as D (6 bases). CDR3 sequence (DNA): TGTGCCAGCAGCCCGGGAGCGACGCAATACAATGAGCAGTTCTTC. Translating gives CASSPGATQYNEQFF.